The clone carrying this TCR beta chain was counted once. The data are from a study of shared clonotypes between healthy human individuals. Trimming pared 7 bases from V and 3 bases from J, leaving 7 bases between. The CDR3 is made up of 11 amino acids. Germline CDR1 and CDR2: SQVTM and ANQGSEA. Clones were read by immunoSEQ multiplex PCR, and TCRdb kept only the in-frame ones, dropping some. There are some 1.5 million clones in the sample; around 98% occur only once, and roughly 0.45% lies in the top ten. The chain is built from TRBV29-1 and TRBJ1-3; D remains unclear. This TCR derives from a man aged 25 to 45 in good health. Material for sequencing was naive CD4+ T cells sorted from blood. Subset defined: CD45RA+ positively selected. CDR3 residues: CSGWYGNTIYF. Written as DNA, the CDR3 is TGCAGCGGCTGGTATGGAAACACCATATATTTT.